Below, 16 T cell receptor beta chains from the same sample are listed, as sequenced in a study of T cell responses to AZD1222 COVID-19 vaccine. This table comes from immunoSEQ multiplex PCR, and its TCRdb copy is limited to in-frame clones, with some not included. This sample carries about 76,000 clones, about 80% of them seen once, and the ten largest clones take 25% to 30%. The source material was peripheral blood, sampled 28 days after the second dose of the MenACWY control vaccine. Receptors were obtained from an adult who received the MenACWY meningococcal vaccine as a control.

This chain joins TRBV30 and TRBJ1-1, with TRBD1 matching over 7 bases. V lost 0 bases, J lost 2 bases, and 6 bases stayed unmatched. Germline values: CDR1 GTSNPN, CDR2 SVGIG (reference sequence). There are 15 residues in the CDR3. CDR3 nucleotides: TGTGCCTGGAGTGTAACAGGGGTTCTTAACACTGAAGCTTTCTTT. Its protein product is CAWSVTGVLNTEAFF.

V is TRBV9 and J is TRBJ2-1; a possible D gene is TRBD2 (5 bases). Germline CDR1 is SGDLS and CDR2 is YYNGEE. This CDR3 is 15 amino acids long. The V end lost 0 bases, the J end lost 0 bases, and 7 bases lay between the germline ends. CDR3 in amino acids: CASSVDTSSYNEQFF. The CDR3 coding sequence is TGTGCCAGCAGCGTAGATACTAGCTCCTACAATGAGCAGTTCTTC.

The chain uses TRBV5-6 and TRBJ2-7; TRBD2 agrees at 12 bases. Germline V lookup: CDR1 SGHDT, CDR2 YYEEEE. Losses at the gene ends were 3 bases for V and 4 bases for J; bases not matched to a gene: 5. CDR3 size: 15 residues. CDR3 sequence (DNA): TGTGCCAGCAGCTCCGGACTAGCGGGAAGGTACGAGCAGTACTTC. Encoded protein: CASSSGLAGRYEQYF.

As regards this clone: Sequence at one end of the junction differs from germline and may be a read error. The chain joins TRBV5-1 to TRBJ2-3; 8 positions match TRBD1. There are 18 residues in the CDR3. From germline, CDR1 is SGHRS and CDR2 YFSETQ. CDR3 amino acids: CASSLGGGATRQGSNRHF. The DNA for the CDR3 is TGCGCCAGCAGCTTGGGCGGAGGGGCGACACGACAGGGGTCAAATAGGCATTTT.

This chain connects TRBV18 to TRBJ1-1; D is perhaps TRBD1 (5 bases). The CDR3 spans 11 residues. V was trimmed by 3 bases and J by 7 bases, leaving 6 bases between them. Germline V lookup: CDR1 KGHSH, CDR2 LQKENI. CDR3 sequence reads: CASSPGGEAFF. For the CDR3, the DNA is TGTGCCAGCTCACCCGGGGGTGAAGCTTTCTTT.

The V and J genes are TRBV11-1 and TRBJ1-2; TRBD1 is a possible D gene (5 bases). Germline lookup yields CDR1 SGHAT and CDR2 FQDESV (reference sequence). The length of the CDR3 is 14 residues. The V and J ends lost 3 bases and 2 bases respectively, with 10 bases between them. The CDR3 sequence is CASSLTADNYGYTF. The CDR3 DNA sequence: TGTGCCAGCAGCTTGACAGCCGACAACTATGGCTACACCTTC.

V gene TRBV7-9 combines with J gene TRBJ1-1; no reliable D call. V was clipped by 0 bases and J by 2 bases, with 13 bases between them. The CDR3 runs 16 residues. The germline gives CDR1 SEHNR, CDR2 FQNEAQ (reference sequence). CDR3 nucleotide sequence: TGTGCCAGCAGCTTAGCCGCCGGAGGAGATAACACTGAAGCTTTCTTT. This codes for CASSLAAGGDNTEAFF.

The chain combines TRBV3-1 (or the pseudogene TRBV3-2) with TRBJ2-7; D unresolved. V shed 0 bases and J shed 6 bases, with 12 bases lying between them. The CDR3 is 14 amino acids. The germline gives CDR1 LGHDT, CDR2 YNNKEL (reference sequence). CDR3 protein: CASSQDMTEIEQYF. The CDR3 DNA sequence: TGTGCCAGCAGCCAAGATATGACTGAGATCGAGCAGTACTTC.

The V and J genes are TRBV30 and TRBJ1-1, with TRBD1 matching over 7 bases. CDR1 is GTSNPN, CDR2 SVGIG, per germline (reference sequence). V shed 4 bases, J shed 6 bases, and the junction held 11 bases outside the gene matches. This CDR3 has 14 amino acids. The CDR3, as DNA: TGTGCCTGGACATTACCGGGACAGAGAGCTGAAGCTTTCTTT. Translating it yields CAWTLPGQRAEAFF.

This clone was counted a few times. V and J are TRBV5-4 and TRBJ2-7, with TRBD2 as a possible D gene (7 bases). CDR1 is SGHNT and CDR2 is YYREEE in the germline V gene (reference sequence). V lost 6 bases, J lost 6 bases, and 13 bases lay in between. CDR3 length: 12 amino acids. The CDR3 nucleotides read TGTGCCAGCAACTGGAGGGGGGGCGAGCAGTACTTC. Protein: CASNWRGGEQYF. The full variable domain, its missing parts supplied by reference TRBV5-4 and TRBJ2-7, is ETGVTQSPTHLIKTRGQQVTLRCSSQSGHNTVSWYQQALGQGPQFIFQYYREEENGRGNFPPRFSGLQFPNYSSELNVNALELDDSALYLCASNWRGGEQYFGPGTRLTVT.

The CDR3 loop is CASSYGPRRAEAFF. In DNA, the CDR3 is TGTGCCAGCAGTTATGGCCCGAGGAGGGCTGAAGCTTTCTTT. The chain is built from TRBV6-5 and TRBJ1-1, with D hard to call. The germline CDR1 and CDR2 sequences are MNHEY and SVGAGI. V lost 3 bases, J lost 6 bases, and 14 bases lay in between. The CDR3 contains 14 residues.

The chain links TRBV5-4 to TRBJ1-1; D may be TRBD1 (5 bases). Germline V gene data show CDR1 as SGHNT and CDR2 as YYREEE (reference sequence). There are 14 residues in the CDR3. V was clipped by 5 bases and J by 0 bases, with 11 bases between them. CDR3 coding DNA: TGTGCCAGCAGATCGGGACCGTTGAACACTGAAGCTTTCTTT. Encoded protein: CASRSGPLNTEAFF.

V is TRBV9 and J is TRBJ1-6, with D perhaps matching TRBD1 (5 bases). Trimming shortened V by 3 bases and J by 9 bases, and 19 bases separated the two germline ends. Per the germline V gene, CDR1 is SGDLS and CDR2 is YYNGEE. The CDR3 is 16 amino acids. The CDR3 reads CASSARDRPVSSPLHF. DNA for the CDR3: TGTGCCAGCAGCGCCCGGGACCGACCTGTTAGTTCACCCCTCCACTTT.

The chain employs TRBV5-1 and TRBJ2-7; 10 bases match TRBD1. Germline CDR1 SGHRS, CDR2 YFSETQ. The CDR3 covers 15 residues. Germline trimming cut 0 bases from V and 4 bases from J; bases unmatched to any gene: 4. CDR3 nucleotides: TGCGCCAGCAGCTTGGATGGGACAGGGGAATACGAGCAGTACTTC. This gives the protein CASSLDGTGEYEQYF.

The CDR3 coding sequence is TGTGCCAGCAGTGCTGACAGGGTAGGTCAGCCCCAGCATTTT. Translated: CASSADRVGQPQHF. This chain joins TRBV2 and TRBJ1-5, with TRBD1 matching over 7 bases. Germline loops: CDR1 SNHLY, CDR2 FYNNEI. The length of the CDR3 is 14 residues. J lost 6 bases, V lost 4 bases, and 6 bases had no gene match.

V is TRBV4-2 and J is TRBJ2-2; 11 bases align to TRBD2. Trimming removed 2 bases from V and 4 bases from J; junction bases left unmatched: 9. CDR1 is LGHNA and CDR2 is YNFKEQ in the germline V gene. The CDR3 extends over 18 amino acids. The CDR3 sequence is CASSQQTSGDLATGELFF. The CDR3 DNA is TGTGCCAGCAGCCAACAGACTAGCGGGGACCTAGCCACCGGGGAGCTGTTTTTT.